Listed here are 27 T cell receptor beta chains from one sample, sequenced in a study of shared clonotypes between healthy human individuals. Clones were read by immunoSEQ multiplex PCR, and TCRdb kept only the in-frame ones, dropping some. This table holds some 2.1 million clones, over 85% found once. CD45RO negativity and positive selection for CCR7 defined naive CD8 cells, a population that excluded terminally differentiated effector memory CD45RA+ cells. The sequenced sample consisted of naive CD8+ T cells from PBMCs. These receptors were taken from a man aged 18 to 30 in good health. Some clones in this sample may be carry-over from other donors' samples.

This sequence joins TRBV11-3 and TRBJ2-1; 9 bases fit TRBD1. Germline CDR1 reads SGHNT; CDR2 reads YENEEA. The CDR3 length is 16 residues. V was clipped by 5 bases and J by 6 bases; unmatched bases: 11. CDR3 loop: CASSAPGTGLLNEQFF. In DNA form, the CDR3 reads TGTGCCAGCAGCGCCCCCGGGACAGGGTTACTCAATGAGCAGTTCTTC.

This rearrangement joins TRBV7-8 to TRBJ2-3, with D tentatively TRBD2 (5 bases). There are 15 residues in the CDR3. CDR1 is SGHVS and CDR2 is FQNEAQ in the germline V gene. V dropped 5 bases and J dropped 9 bases, with 21 bases sitting between them. The chain's CDR3 is CASSRRPERVPTQYF. DNA for the CDR3: TGTGCCAGCAGCCGACGCCCCGAGAGGGTACCAACGCAGTATTTT. Complete variable domain (other parts from reference TRBV7-8 and TRBJ2-3): GAGVSQSPRYKVAKRGQDVALRCDPISGHVSLFWYQQALGQGPEFLTYFQNEAQLDKSGLPSDRFFAERPEGSVSTLKIQRTQQEDSAVYLCASSRRPERVPTQYFGPGTRLTVL.

The chain links TRBV6-6 to TRBJ1-5; D unclear. V was trimmed by 6 bases and J by 7 bases, leaving 13 bases between them. Per the germline V gene, CDR1 is MNHNY and CDR2 is SVGAGI (reference sequence). This CDR3 region has 13 residues. The CDR3 region is CASSWAKRQPQHF. CDR3 bases: TGTGCCAGCAGCTGGGCGAAAAGGCAGCCCCAGCATTTT.

The chain joins TRBV7-6 to TRBJ1-6; TRBD1 might be the D (6 bases). From germline, CDR1 is SGHVS and CDR2 FNYEAQ. The CDR3 sequence is 16 residues long. Trimming removed 0 bases at V and 10 bases at J, with 16 bases between. Here the CDR3 reads CASSLAIAGAGSPLHF. In DNA form, the CDR3 reads TGTGCCAGCAGCTTAGCGATCGCAGGGGCAGGATCACCCCTCCACTTT.

V and J are TRBV28 and TRBJ2-3; 9 nucleotides agree with TRBD1. The CDR3 covers 17 residues. V lost 1 base, J lost 4 bases, and 9 bases stayed unmatched. Looked up from germline, CDR1 is MDHEN and CDR2 is SYDVKM. CDR3 amino acids: CASSLFGGQGFADTQYF. The CDR3 DNA sequence: TGTGCCAGCAGTTTATTTGGGGGACAGGGATTCGCAGATACGCAGTATTTT. The full variable domain, with the rest looked up from reference TRBV28 and TRBJ2-3, is DVKVTQSSRYLVKRTGEKVFLECVQDMDHENMFWYRQDPGLGLRLIYFSYDVKMKEKGDIPEGYSVSREKKERFSLILESASTNQTSMYLCASSLFGGQGFADTQYFGPGTRLTVL.

This chain uses TRBV27 with TRBJ1-1, with D perhaps TRBD1 (5 bases). Germline V gene data show CDR1 as MNHEY and CDR2 as SMNVEV (reference sequence). The CDR3 runs 16 residues. V was cut by 6 bases and J by 1 base, with 18 bases left in between. This CDR3 is CASSPAGGEWNTEAFF. CDR3 bases: TGTGCCAGCAGCCCCGCGGGGGGGGAGTGGAACACTGAAGCTTTCTTT.

This chain uses TRBV28 with TRBJ2-3; D might be TRBD1 (5 bases). Germline V lookup: CDR1 MDHEN, CDR2 SYDVKM. This CDR3 region has 14 residues. The V gene lost 6 bases and the J gene lost 2 bases, with 12 bases spanning the gap. CDR3 bases: TGTGCCAGCAGACCACCGACAGTCACAGATACGCAGTATTTT. Amino acids: CASRPPTVTDTQYF.

This clone was seen just once. The V and J genes are TRBV27 and TRBJ2-5, with 7 bases lining up with TRBD1. The germline V gene encodes CDR1 MNHEY and CDR2 SMNVEV (reference sequence). V gave up 5 bases and J gave up 5 bases; unmatched junction bases: 17. The CDR3 is 17 amino acids. The DNA for the CDR3 is TGTGCCAGCAGTACCACTTACCCAGGGACAGAGGCGGAGACCCAGTACTTC. Translating it yields CASSTTYPGTEAETQYF.

This chain uses TRBV15 with TRBJ1-3; a weak D match, TRBD1 (5 bases). V was shortened by 1 base and J by 2 bases, with 9 bases between the two germline ends. Germline-derived CDR1 and CDR2 are LNHNV and YYDKDF (reference sequence). The CDR3 extends over 15 amino acids. CDR3 residues: CATSRVGTAGNTIYF. DNA for the CDR3: TGTGCCACCAGCAGAGTGGGGACCGCTGGAAACACCATATATTTT.

The genes are TRBV13 and TRBJ2-5, with D possibly TRBD1 on 6 matching bases. The CDR3 totals 14 residues. V was clipped by 4 bases and J by 5 bases, with 14 bases between them. CDR1 is PRHDT, CDR2 FYEKMQ, per germline (reference sequence). CDR3 nucleotides: TGTGCCAGCAGCTCGGAAAGGACAGCCGAGACCCAGTACTTC. It yields the protein CASSSERTAETQYF.

About this clone itself: In the same sample, other DNA sequences code for this CDR3. The chain has TRBV30 and TRBJ1-1, with D possibly TRBD1 on 5 matching bases. There are 13 residues in the CDR3. The germline V and J ends were trimmed by 3 bases and 2 bases, with 10 bases remaining between them. Germline V gene lookup returns CDR1 GTSNPN and CDR2 SVGIG (reference sequence). This CDR3 reads CAWSPQVNTEAFF. Written as DNA, the CDR3 is TGTGCCTGGAGCCCACAGGTAAACACTGAAGCTTTCTTT.

The rearrangement uses TRBV27 and TRBJ1-1, with D possibly TRBD1 on 6 matching bases. The CDR3 runs 13 residues. V lost 6 bases and J 4 bases, leaving 12 bases between the germline ends. Germline CDR1 MNHEY, CDR2 SMNVEV (reference sequence). The CDR3 region is CASRTGRGTEAFF. The CDR3 DNA follows: TGTGCCAGCAGAACAGGGCGGGGCACTGAAGCTTTCTTT.

Only a few counts were recorded for this clone. The rearrangement links TRBV28 to TRBJ1-5; 7 positions agree with TRBD1. V was pared by 6 bases and J by 0 bases, with 8 bases of the junction left unmatched. The CDR3 runs 16 residues. Germline CDR1 MDHEN, CDR2 SYDVKM. This chain's CDR3 is CASSYGTAYSNQPQHF. The CDR3 bases are TGTGCCAGCAGCTACGGGACAGCGTATAGCAATCAGCCCCAGCATTTT.

This chain joins TRBV12-5 and TRBJ2-5, with D possibly TRBD1 on 5 matching bases. V was pared by 5 bases and J by 1 base, with 14 bases between. The CDR3 extends over 15 amino acids. CDR1 and CDR2 (germline): LGHNT, FRNRAP. Written as DNA, the CDR3 is TGTGCTAGTGGTCATACCGACAGACCCCAAGAGACCCAGTACTTC. This encodes CASGHTDRPQETQYF. The full variable domain, its missing parts supplied by reference TRBV12-5 and TRBJ2-5, is DARVTQTPRHKVTEMGQEVTMRCQPILGHNTVFWYRQTMMQGLELLAYFRNRAPLDDSGMPKDRFSAEMPDATLATLKIQPSEPRDSAVYFCASGHTDRPQETQYFGPGTRLLVL.

V usage is TRBV29-1 and J usage is TRBJ2-3; D not resolved. The V end was cut by 1 base, the J end by 1 base, with 9 bases between. The CDR3 length is 14 residues. In germline, CDR1 is SQVTM, CDR2 ANQGSEA. CDR3 loop: CSVEGRLGTDTQYF. The CDR3 DNA reads as TGCAGCGTTGAAGGCCGTTTGGGCACAGATACGCAGTATTTT.

With regard to this clone: Other DNA sequences within the sample encode an identical CDR3. This chain connects TRBV4-1 to TRBJ2-7, with D perhaps matching TRBD1 or TRBD2 (5 bases each). Germline CDR1 and CDR2: MGHRA and YSYEKL. This CDR3 spans 13 amino acids. Trimming left V 1 base short and J 1 base short, with 5 bases between. CDR3 coding DNA: TGCGCCAGCAGCCAAGGGGGGTCCTACGAGCAGTACTTC. Translation: CASSQGGSYEQYF.

The chain uses TRBV4-2 and TRBJ2-3; 7 bases are a match to TRBD1. Trimming at V came to 3 bases and at J to 0 bases, leaving 6 bases not matched to a gene. The CDR3 length is 16 residues. Germline-derived CDR1 and CDR2 are LGHNA and YNFKEQ. The CDR3, as DNA: TGTGCCAGCAGCCAGAAGGGGACAGCGAGCACAGATACGCAGTATTTT. Protein sequence: CASSQKGTASTDTQYF.

Details on this clone: Other nucleotide sequences from this sample produce the same CDR3. The chain joins TRBV19 to TRBJ1-5, with a tentative D call TRBD1 (6 bases). V lost 0 bases and J 2 bases, leaving 8 bases between the germline ends. CDR3 length equals 15 residues. CDR1 is LNHDA and CDR2 is SQIVND in the germline V gene (reference sequence). This CDR3 is CASSIDRGGNQPQHF. For the CDR3, the DNA is TGTGCCAGTAGTATAGACAGGGGAGGCAATCAGCCCCAGCATTTT.

For this clone: Other DNA sequences in the sample encode the same CDR3. This chain connects TRBV11-2 to TRBJ2-7; D is undetermined. V dropped 5 bases and J dropped 1 base, with 3 bases sitting between them. The CDR3 sequence is 11 residues long. Looked up from germline, CDR1 is SGHAT and CDR2 is FQNNGV. In nucleotides, the CDR3 is TGTGCCAGCAGCGTGTCCTACGAGCAGTACTTC. Translation gives CASSVSYEQYF.

This rearrangement joins TRBV7-9 to TRBJ2-7, with D unresolved. The V and J ends lost 5 bases and 3 bases respectively, with 11 bases between them. The germline V gene encodes CDR1 SEHNR and CDR2 FQNEAQ (reference sequence). The CDR3 sequence is 13 residues long. CDR3 nucleotides: TGTGCCAGCAGCCCGAACAGTTTCTACGAGCAGTACTTC. Protein sequence: CASSPNSFYEQYF. The complete variable domain, with remaining parts taken from reference TRBV7-9 and TRBJ2-7, reads DTGVSQNPRHKITKRGQNVTFRCDPISEHNRLYWYRQTLGQGPEFLTYFQNEAQLEKSRLLSDRFSAERPKGSFSTLEIQRTEQGDSAMYLCASSPNSFYEQYFGPGTRLTVT.

V usage is TRBV27 and J usage is TRBJ2-7, with D possibly being TRBD1 (6 bases). Germline values: CDR1 MNHEY, CDR2 SMNVEV (reference sequence). With 4 bases removed from V and 6 bases from J, the gap between germline ends came to 16 bases. The CDR3 consists of 14 residues. CDR3: CASSWYRDGGEQYF. CDR3 DNA sequence: TGTGCCAGCAGTTGGTACAGGGACGGAGGCGAGCAGTACTTC.

As regards this clone: The same CDR3 can be traced to other DNA sequences in this sample. The chain has TRBV9 and TRBJ2-1; no definite D call. This CDR3 comprises 12 residues. The V end was cut by 0 bases, the J end by 8 bases, with 6 bases between. The V gene's germline CDR1 is SGDLS and CDR2 YYNGEE. DNA of the CDR3: TGTGCCAGCAGCGTAGCCGGAGATGAGCAGTTCTTC. Protein sequence: CASSVAGDEQFF.

The V gene is TRBV27, the J gene TRBJ2-7, with TRBD1 identical over 8 bases. The V and J ends lost 6 bases and 5 bases, in that order; junction bases with no gene match: 9. CDR1 and CDR2 from the germline V gene are MNHEY and SMNVEV (reference sequence). The CDR3 loop spans 14 amino acids. The CDR3 region is CASRIQGGINEQYF. As DNA, the CDR3 is TGTGCCAGCAGAATACAGGGGGGAATCAACGAGCAGTACTTC.

This chain joins TRBV15 and TRBJ2-7; D is unresolved. Trimming removed 1 base from V and 2 bases from J, with 6 bases in between. The germline V gene encodes CDR1 LNHNV and CDR2 YYDKDF (reference sequence). The length of the CDR3 is 13 residues. CDR3 sequence (DNA): TGTGCCACCAGCAGAGCTCTTACCTACGAGCAGTACTTC. Its protein product is CATSRALTYEQYF.

This sequence joins TRBV4-3 and TRBJ2-1; D is tentatively TRBD1 or TRBD2 (6 bases each). This CDR3 has 15 residues. Germline CDR1 is LGHNA and CDR2 is YSLEER. V gave up 0 bases and J gave up 7 bases, with 13 bases separating them. The CDR3 region is CASSQDPGAVNEQFF. In DNA form, the CDR3 reads TGCGCCAGCAGCCAAGACCCGGGGGCGGTGAATGAGCAGTTCTTC.

The chain combines TRBV19 with TRBJ1-5, with D unresolved. CDR1 is LNHDA and CDR2 is SQIVND in the germline V gene (reference sequence). V was trimmed by 6 bases and J by 4 bases, leaving 16 bases between them. The CDR3 runs 15 residues. CDR3 residues: CASSDAPGLNQPQHF. Written as DNA, the CDR3 is TGTGCCAGTAGCGACGCCCCGGGCCTTAATCAGCCCCAGCATTTT.

The chain recombines TRBV7-9 with TRBJ1-4, with D uncertain. Trimming took off 4 bases at V and 15 bases at J, with 21 bases between the two ends. The CDR3 is made up of 14 amino acids. CDR1 SEHNR and CDR2 FQNEAQ come from the germline V gene (reference sequence). CDR3 loop: CASSYPGPPLSMFF. The CDR3 DNA follows: TGTGCCAGCAGCTACCCTGGTCCCCCGCTTTCTATGTTTTTT.